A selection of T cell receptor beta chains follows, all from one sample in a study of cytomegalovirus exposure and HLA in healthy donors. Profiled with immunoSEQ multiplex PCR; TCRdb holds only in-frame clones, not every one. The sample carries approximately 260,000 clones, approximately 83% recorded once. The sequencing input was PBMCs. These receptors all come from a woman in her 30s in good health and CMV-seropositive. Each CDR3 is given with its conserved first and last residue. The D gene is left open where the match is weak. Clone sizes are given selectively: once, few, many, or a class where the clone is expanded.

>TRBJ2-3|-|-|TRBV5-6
TGTGCCAGCAGCCCCGCAGGGGCTAAGGACGATACGCAGTATTTT
CASSPAGAKDDTQYF
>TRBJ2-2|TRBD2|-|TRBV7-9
TGTGCCAGCAGCCGAGGGCCTGGACTAGCGGGTTCCGGGGAGCTGTTTTTT
CASSRGPGLAGSGELFF
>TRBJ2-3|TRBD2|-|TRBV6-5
TGTGCCAGCAGTTTGGATAGCGGGGAACTAACAGATACGCAGTATTTT
CASSLDSGELTDTQYF
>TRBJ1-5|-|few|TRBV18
TGTGCCAGCTCATCTGATCAGGGTGATCAGCCCCAGCATTTT
CASSSDQGDQPQHF
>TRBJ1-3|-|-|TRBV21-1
TGTGCCAGCAACCCTCCAATTAGATCTAACACCATATATTTT
CASNPPIRSNTIYF
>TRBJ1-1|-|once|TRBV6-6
TGTGCCAGCAGTCGTCAAGGCGACAGAGTGAACACTGAAGCTTTCTTT
CASSRQGDRVNTEAFF
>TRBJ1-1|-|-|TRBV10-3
TGTGCCATCAGTGCGTACACAGGGAGTAGTTACACTGAAGCTTTCTTT
CAISAYTGSSYTEAFF
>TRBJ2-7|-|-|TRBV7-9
TGTGCCAGCAGCTTGGAGGGGGCACGGCAGTACTTC
CASSLEGARQYF
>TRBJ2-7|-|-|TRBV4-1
TGCGCCAGCAGCCTACAGGGAGTTTCCCACGAGCAGTACTTC
CASSLQGVSHEQYF
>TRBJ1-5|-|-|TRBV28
TGTGCCAGCAGTTTATGGGCAGGGAGGGAGGTTCAGCCCCAGCATTTT
CASSLWAGREVQPQHF
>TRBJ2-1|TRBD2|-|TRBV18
TGTGCCAGCTCACCACCGTTGTCTAGCGGGAGTGCTTTTCGTGAGCAGTTCTTC
CASSPPLSSGSAFREQFF
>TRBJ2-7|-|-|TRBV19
TGTGCCAGTAGTATGGCCCGGCACAGCTCCTACGAGCAGTACTTC
CASSMARHSSYEQYF
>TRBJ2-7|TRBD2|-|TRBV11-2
TGTGCCAGCAGCCTGAGACTAGCAGAGTACGAGCAGTACTTC
CASSLRLAEYEQYF
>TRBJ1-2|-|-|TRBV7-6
TGTGCCAGCAGCCCCAATCGAGACACGTATGGCTACACCTTC
CASSPNRDTYGYTF
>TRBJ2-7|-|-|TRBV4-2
TGTGCCAGCAGCCAGGACGACAGCCCCCGTAGCTCCTACGAGCAGTACTTC
CASSQDDSPRSSYEQYF
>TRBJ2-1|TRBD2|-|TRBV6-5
TGTGCCAGCAGACTTCTAGCGGGAGGGTGGAATGAGCAGTTCTTC
CASRLLAGGWNEQFF
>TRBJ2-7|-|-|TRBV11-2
TGTGCCAGCAGCTCAGGGTCCAAACAGTACTTC
CASSSGSKQYF
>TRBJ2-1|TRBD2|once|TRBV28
TGTGCCAGCAGTTTCACCCGGGGAGAACTAGCGGGTTCCTACAATGAGCAGTTCTTC
CASSFTRGELAGSYNEQFF
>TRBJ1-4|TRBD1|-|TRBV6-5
TGTGCCAGCAGAAGGGGGCTGGATGAAAAACTGTTTTTT
CASRRGLDEKLFF
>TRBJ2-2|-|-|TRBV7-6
TGTGCCAGCAGCCACCCGGGTAGCGCCTTGAACACCGGGGAGCTGTTTTTT
CASSHPGSALNTGELFF
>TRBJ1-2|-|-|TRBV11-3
TGTGCCAGCAGCTTAGAGGCTGCCTATGGCTACACCTTC
CASSLEAAYGYTF
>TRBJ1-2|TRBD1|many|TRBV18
TGTGCCAGCTCACCATCACAGGGGGAAGGCTACACCTTC
CASSPSQGEGYTF
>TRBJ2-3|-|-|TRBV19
TGTGCCAGTAGTCTCGGTGAGGGAGAGGATACGCAGTATTTT
CASSLGEGEDTQYF
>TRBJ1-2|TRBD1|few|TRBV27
TGTGCCAGCAGTTTATCGAACAGGGGTGGCTACACCTTC
CASSLSNRGGYTF
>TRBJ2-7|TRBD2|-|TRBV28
TGTGCCACCCTAGCAAGCGGGAGGGCCAGGGAGCAGTACTTC
CATLASGRAREQYF
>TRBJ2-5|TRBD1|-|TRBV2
TGTGCCAGCAGTGCGAATCAGGGGGCGGGAGAGACCCAGTACTTC
CASSANQGAGETQYF
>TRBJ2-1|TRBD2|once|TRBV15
TGTGCCACCAGCAGAGAAATTAGGGCTAGCGGATCGCACAATGAGCAGTTCTTC
CATSREIRASGSHNEQFF
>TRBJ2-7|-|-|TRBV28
TGTGCCAGCATACGGGGCTACGAGCAGTACTTC
CASIRGYEQYF
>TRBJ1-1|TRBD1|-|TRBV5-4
TGTGCCAGCAACAGGGGGAACACTGAAGCTTTCTTT
CASNRGNTEAFF
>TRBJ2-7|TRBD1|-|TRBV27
TGTGCCAGCGCCCCCTACGGGACAGGGATGTTCAACGAGCAGTACTTC
CASAPYGTGMFNEQYF
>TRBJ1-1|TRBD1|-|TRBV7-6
TGTGCCAGCAGCTTGAGACAGGGAAACACTGAAGCTTTCTTT
CASSLRQGNTEAFF
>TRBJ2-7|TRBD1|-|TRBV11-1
TGTGCCAGCAGCTTGGACAGGGGTTTTTCCTACGAGCAGTACTTC
CASSLDRGFSYEQYF
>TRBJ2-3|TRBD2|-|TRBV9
TGTGCCAGCAGCGTAGATGGGGCTAGCGGGAGTGGGGCGCAGTATTTT
CASSVDGASGSGAQYF
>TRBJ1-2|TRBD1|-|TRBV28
TGTGCCAGCAGTTTATGGGAGGACAGGGGACCCTATGGCTACACCTTC
CASSLWEDRGPYGYTF
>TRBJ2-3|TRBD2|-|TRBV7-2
TGTGCCAGCAGCTTAGGATTCCTAGCGGGAGGCACAGATACGCAGTATTTT
CASSLGFLAGGTDTQYF
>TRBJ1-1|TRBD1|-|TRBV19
TGTGCCAGTAGTATTTTTACCTCCGCGGGGCGGGACAGGGAAGCTTTCTTT
CASSIFTSAGRDREAFF
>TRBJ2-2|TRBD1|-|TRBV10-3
TGTGCCATCAACCGCGACAGGGCAGGGGGCGGGGAGCTGTTTTTT
CAINRDRAGGGELFF